These 15 T cell receptor beta chains share one sample of origin, sequenced in a study of OX40 agonist ivuxolimab in advanced cancers. Data came from immunoSEQ multiplex PCR; TCRdb stores just in-frame clones and leaves some out. The repertoire has 45,000 to 65,000 clones, 82% of them found once; the top ten carry more than 3.5%. Here the sequenced sample was CD4+ or CD8+ T cells sorted from blood, taken in a trial of the OX40 agonist ivuxolimab. The source of these receptors is an adult with an advanced solid tumor such as melanoma, head and neck, liver or kidney cancer.

The chain joins TRBV5-1 to TRBJ2-2; the D is unclear. The CDR3 contains 15 residues. Germline assignment: CDR1 SGHRS and CDR2 YFSETQ. Deletions cut 0 bases from V and 5 bases from J, with 11 bases between. The CDR3 reads CASSLGAVRTGELFF. CDR3 in DNA: TGCGCCAGCAGCTTGGGTGCTGTGAGAACCGGGGAGCTGTTTTTT.

V usage is TRBV5-1 and J usage is TRBJ2-3, with 9 nucleotides matching TRBD2. Germline trimming cut 1 base from V and 4 bases from J; bases unmatched to any gene: 4. The CDR3 contains 15 residues. CDR1 SGHRS and CDR2 YFSETQ come from the germline V gene. This chain's CDR3 is CASSLQAGGPDTQYF. The DNA of the CDR3 is TGCGCCAGCAGCTTGCAAGCGGGAGGACCAGATACGCAGTATTTT.

This clone came up a few times. The rearrangement links TRBV27 to TRBJ1-5, with D possibly TRBD1 on 6 matching bases. This CDR3 has 17 residues. The germline V and J ends were trimmed by 0 bases and 0 bases, with 12 bases remaining between them. The germline V gene encodes CDR1 MNHEY and CDR2 SMNVEV (reference sequence). The CDR3 DNA is TGTGCCAGCAGTTTATCGATAAGAGGGGGTAGCAATCAGCCCCAGCATTTT. Encoded protein: CASSLSIRGGSNQPQHF.

This clone appeared a single time. This chain joins TRBV6-5 and TRBJ1-3; D call uncertain. CDR1 is MNHEY, CDR2 SVGAGI, per germline. V lost 6 bases and J 0 bases, leaving 9 bases between the germline ends. The CDR3 extends over 14 amino acids. The CDR3 DNA sequence: TGTGCCAGCAGATCGGCGGTCTCTGGAAACACCATATATTTT. Protein sequence: CASRSAVSGNTIYF.

V gene TRBV5-1 combines with J gene TRBJ1-2, with 8 bases matching TRBD1. Losses at the gene ends were 1 base for V and 8 bases for J; bases not matched to a gene: 7. Germline V lookup: CDR1 SGHRS, CDR2 YFSETQ. This CDR3 contains 14 residues. In DNA, the CDR3 is TGCGCCAGCAGCTTGTCCCAGGGGGCGCGAGGCTACACCTTC. Its protein is CASSLSQGARGYTF.

The chain couples TRBV27 to TRBJ1-5; D is uncertain. Germline CDR1 is MNHEY and CDR2 is SMNVEV (reference sequence). V dropped 5 bases and J dropped 6 bases, with 14 bases sitting between them. The CDR3 loop spans 14 amino acids. The CDR3: CASSTTMGGQPQHF. DNA for the CDR3: TGTGCCAGCAGTACGACCATGGGTGGTCAGCCCCAGCATTTT.

V usage is TRBV5-6 and J usage is TRBJ1-1, with 9 bases identical to TRBD1. Germline lookup yields CDR1 SGHDT and CDR2 YYEEEE. V dropped 0 bases and J dropped 7; count of bases not matched to a gene: 4. The CDR3 has 14 amino acids. The CDR3 DNA is TGTGCCAGCAGCTTGGTTGGGACAGGGATTGAAGCTTTCTTT. Protein sequence: CASSLVGTGIEAFF.

CDR3 nucleotide sequence: TGTGCCAGCTCACGGACACCCTCGAACACCGGGGAGCTGTTTTTT. It encodes CASSRTPSNTGELFF. The chain employs TRBV18 and TRBJ2-2, with D tentatively TRBD1 (5 bases). The V gene's germline CDR1 is KGHSH and CDR2 LQKENI. Trimming removed 4 bases from V and 0 bases from J, with 9 bases in between. There are 15 residues in the CDR3.

V gene TRBV28 combines with J gene TRBJ1-1, with D possibly matching TRBD1 (5 bases). CDR3 size: 15 residues. V lost 5 bases, J lost 11 bases, and 24 bases lay in between. Germline V gene sequence: CDR1 MDHEN, CDR2 SYDVKM. The CDR3 here is CASSRQLGANWGAFF. DNA for the CDR3: TGTGCCAGCAGTCGACAGTTAGGGGCGAATTGGGGGGCTTTCTTT. Based on the CDR3 plus reference TRBV28 and TRBJ1-1, the full variable domain is DVKVTQSSRYLVKRTGEKVFLECVQDMDHENMFWYRQDPGLGLRLIYFSYDVKMKEKGDIPEGYSVSREKKERFSLILESASTNQTSMYLCASSRQLGANWGAFFGQGTRLTVV.

The V call is TRBV5-4, the J call TRBJ2-5, with D perhaps TRBD1 or TRBD2 (6 bases each). Per the germline V gene, CDR1 is SGHNT and CDR2 is YYREEE (reference sequence). The V and J ends lost 2 bases and 5 bases respectively, with 19 bases between them. The CDR3 length is 16 residues. This CDR3 is CASSFGLQGGSETQYF. CDR3 sequence (DNA): TGTGCCAGCAGCTTTGGACTACAGGGAGGAAGCGAGACCCAGTACTTC.

This chain uses TRBV7-3 with TRBJ2-1; 12 nucleotides match TRBD2. This CDR3 has 18 residues. Losses at the gene ends were 5 bases for V and 3 bases for J; bases not matched to a gene: 11. Germline lookup yields CDR1 SGHTA and CDR2 FQGTGA. CDR3 residues: CASSPGGMGLAGYNEQFF. Written as DNA, the CDR3 is TGTGCCAGCAGCCCAGGGGGGATGGGACTAGCGGGCTACAATGAGCAGTTCTTC.

This clone was seen a handful of times. The rearrangement uses TRBV7-2 and TRBJ2-5; TRBD1 might be the D (5 bases). CDR1 and CDR2 (germline): SGHTA, FQGNSA. V was cut by 1 base and J by 6 bases, with 9 bases left in between. This CDR3 is built from 13 residues. CDR3 sequence: CASSLGGHQTQYF. DNA for the CDR3: TGTGCCAGCAGCTTAGGAGGACACCAGACCCAGTACTTC.

This clone was counted only a few times. The genes are TRBV15 and TRBJ1-5, with 10 bases matching TRBD1. Germline V gene sequence: CDR1 LNHNV, CDR2 YYDKDF (reference sequence). The CDR3 loop spans 16 amino acids. V shed 5 bases, J shed 2 bases, and the junction held 6 bases outside the gene matches. The CDR3 here is CATSARGTGGNQPQHF. DNA for the CDR3: TGTGCCACCAGCGCACGTGGGACAGGGGGCAATCAGCCCCAGCATTTT.

This sequence joins TRBV2 and TRBJ2-3, with 9 bases lining up with TRBD1. J was trimmed by 6 bases and V by 4 bases; bases with no gene match: 5. Germline lookup yields CDR1 SNHLY and CDR2 FYNNEI. CDR3 length: 14 residues. CDR3: CASSAGQGLDTQYF. In nucleotides, the CDR3 is TGTGCCAGCAGTGCGGGACAGGGCCTTGATACGCAGTATTTT.

J is TRBJ1-1 and V is TRBV7-9; TRBD1 agrees at 8 bases. The CDR3 is 16 amino acids. Germline lookup yields CDR1 SEHNR and CDR2 FQNEAQ (reference sequence). Trimming at V came to 6 bases and at J to 2 bases, leaving 11 bases not matched to a gene. The CDR3 sequence is CASRTGVLPGNTEAFF. In DNA, the CDR3 is TGTGCCAGCAGGACAGGGGTCCTGCCAGGAAACACTGAAGCTTTCTTT.